The entry below gives a single TCR beta chain sequence along with its context. Looked up from germline, CDR1 is GTSNPN and CDR2 is SVGIG (reference sequence). Trimming cost V 0 bases and J 3 bases; bases outside gene matches: 5. This CDR3 region has 15 residues. The repertoire was sequenced with immunoSEQ multiplex PCR; TCRdb's copy has only in-frame clones and lacks some. The sample holds 90,000 to 110,000 clones, 80% to 90% seen once. This specimen comes from a study of blood T cell repertoires in COVID-19. The chain employs TRBV30 and TRBJ2-1; 7 bases are shared with TRBD1. Input material: peripheral blood. This clonotype was obtained from a woman over 75 with active or convalescent COVID-19. For the CDR3, the DNA is TGTGCCTGGAGTGTAACAGGGGTGCTCTACAATGAGCAGTTCTTC. This sequence encodes CAWSVTGVLYNEQFF.